Listed here are 23 T cell receptor beta chains from one sample, sequenced in a study of stem cell transplantation in POMP-related autoinflammatory disease. Here immunoSEQ multiplex PCR was the method, and the copy in TCRdb shows in-frame clones only, minus some. The data show over 60,000 clones, just over 90% seen once. The sample in question was CD4+ T cells from PBMCs, obtained after stem cell transplantation. These receptors were collected from a human patient with POMP-related autoinflammation and immune dysregulation (PRAID). Some T cells may be transferred from the graft donor.

The chain is built from TRBV9 and TRBJ2-2; 9 bases are a match to TRBD1. Germline values: CDR1 SGDLS, CDR2 YYNGEE. The J segment lost 2 bases and the V segment lost 4 bases, leaving 6 bases of the junction unmatched. CDR3 length: 16 residues. CDR3 in amino acids: CASSPQGAGNTGELFF. CDR3 sequence (DNA): TGTGCCAGCAGCCCACAGGGGGCCGGTAACACCGGGGAGCTGTTTTTT.

This sequence joins TRBV3-1 (or the pseudogene TRBV3-2) and TRBJ2-1; 11 bases are a match to TRBD2. CDR1 is LGHDT and CDR2 is YNNKEL in the germline V gene (reference sequence). Trimming cost V 2 bases and J 5 bases; bases outside gene matches: 2. This CDR3 spans 15 amino acids. CDR3 DNA sequence: TGTGCCAGCAGCCAACTAGCGGGAGGAGACAATGAGCAGTTCTTC. Encoded protein: CASSQLAGGDNEQFF.

The chain couples TRBV6-2 or TRBV6-3 to TRBJ2-7; 8 positions agree with TRBD1. The CDR3 has 16 residues. CDR1 and CDR2 (germline): MNHEY, SVGEGT. Trimming took 4 bases from V and 3 from J; bases not matched to a gene: 11. CDR3 DNA: TGTGCCAGCAGTTCCGGGACAGGCCGAAGTTTCTACGAGCAGTACGTC. Protein product: CASSSGTGRSFYEQYV.

The chain uses TRBV29-1 and TRBJ1-1; tentatively, D is TRBD1 (6 bases). Looked up from germline, CDR1 is SQVTM and CDR2 is ANQGSEA. V was pared by 6 bases and J by 3 bases, with 23 bases between. This CDR3 spans 16 amino acids. For the CDR3, the DNA is TGCAGCGTCAGTGGGGGGACCTCCCACAGGGACACTGAAGCTTTCTTT. Encoded protein: CSVSGGTSHRDTEAFF.

This sequence joins TRBV21-1 and TRBJ2-3; the table's D call, TRBD2, has no DNA check behind it. TRBV21-1 is a known pseudogene. The CDR3 has 16 amino acids. The CDR3, as DNA: TGTGCCAGCCCTCTCGGGTTAGCGTCCTGCACAGATACGCAGTATTTT. This translates into CASPLGLASCTDTQYF.

The chain recombines TRBV19 with TRBJ2-1; 8 bases fit TRBD2. The V and J ends lost 10 bases and 2 bases, in that order; junction bases with no gene match: 13. CDR1 is LNHDA and CDR2 is SQIVND in the germline V gene (reference sequence). CDR3 size: 16 residues. CDR3 DNA sequence: TGTGCCACTATGGGGCTAGCGGGTGGGCCCTACAATGAGCAGTTCTTC. As protein: CATMGLAGGPYNEQFF. Based on the CDR3 plus reference TRBV19 and TRBJ2-1, the full variable domain is DGGITQSPKYLFRKEGQNVTLSCEQNLNHDAMYWYRQDPGQGLRLIYYSQIVNDFQKGDIAEGYSVSREKKESFPLTVTSAQKNPTAFYLCATMGLAGGPYNEQFFGPGTRLTVL.

The V call is TRBV18, the J call TRBJ2-3; TRBD1 might be the D (6 bases). The CDR3 contains 13 residues. Trimming took 1 base from V and 10 from J, leaving 12 bases between them. Per the germline V gene, CDR1 is KGHSH and CDR2 is LQKENI. CDR3 protein: CASSPQAPGAQYF. The DNA for the CDR3 is TGTGCCAGCTCACCACAAGCCCCAGGGGCGCAGTATTTT.

This chain uses TRBV20-1 with TRBJ2-7; D remains unclear. The CDR3 is 11 amino acids. Trimming took off 6 bases at V and 4 bases at J, with 10 bases between the two ends. The germline gives CDR1 DFQATT, CDR2 SNEGSKA (reference sequence). The CDR3 here is CSARQGYEQYV. For the CDR3, the DNA is TGCAGTGCCCGACAAGGTTACGAGCAGTACGTC.

The chain joins TRBV5-1 to TRBJ2-6, with D perhaps TRBD1 (6 bases). There are 16 residues in the CDR3. From germline, CDR1 is SGHRS and CDR2 YFSETQ. Between the trimmed V and J ends, which lost 6 bases and 4 bases, there was a span of 17 bases. The CDR3 nucleotides are TGCGCCAGCAATGAACAGGGCACGCGGGGGGCCAACGTCCTGACTTTC. It translates to CASNEQGTRGANVLTF.

The chain combines TRBV27 with TRBJ2-7; D gene unclear. There are 13 residues in the CDR3. Trimming shortened V by 4 bases and J by 2 bases, and 9 bases separated the two germline ends. The germline V gene encodes CDR1 MNHEY and CDR2 SMNVEV (reference sequence). Here the CDR3 reads CASSSDGPYEQYF. The CDR3 coding sequence is TGTGCCAGCAGTTCCGACGGGCCCTACGAGCAGTACTTC.

Within the sample, this clone is large. The gene calls are TRBV19 and TRBJ2-1; 9 nucleotides agree with TRBD1. V dropped 5 bases and J dropped 7; count of bases not matched to a gene: 9. CDR3 length: 15 residues. From germline, CDR1 is LNHDA and CDR2 SQIVND (reference sequence). This CDR3 is CASSFPGTGSNEQFF. As DNA, the CDR3 is TGTGCCAGTAGTTTCCCCGGGACAGGGAGTAATGAGCAGTTCTTC.

The chain carries TRBV28 and TRBJ1-4, with D possibly being TRBD1 (5 bases). V lost 7 bases and J lost 9, with 15 bases in between. The CDR3 contains 13 residues. Germline V CDR1 and CDR2: MDHEN, SYDVKM. The CDR3 loop reads CASTVSAGKKLFF. CDR3 in DNA: TGTGCCAGCACGGTTTCGGCAGGGAAAAAACTGTTTTTT. Drawing the rest from reference TRBV28 and TRBJ1-4, the complete variable domain is DVKVTQSSRYLVKRTGEKVFLECVQDMDHENMFWYRQDPGLGLRLIYFSYDVKMKEKGDIPEGYSVSREKKERFSLILESASTNQTSMYLCASTVSAGKKLFFGSGTQLSVL.

The rearrangement joins TRBV2 to TRBJ2-6; the D gene is possibly TRBD1 (5 bases). V was trimmed by 8 bases and J by 0 bases, leaving 17 bases between them. Germline V gene data show CDR1 as SNHLY and CDR2 as FYNNEI. CDR3 length: 17 amino acids. The CDR3 region is CASRPRALYSGANVLTF. CDR3 nucleotide sequence: TGTGCCAGCCGCCCCAGGGCCCTTTACTCTGGGGCCAACGTCCTGACTTTC.

This chain uses TRBV28 with TRBJ2-6, with a possible D match to TRBD1 (7 bases). This CDR3 comprises 18 residues. V lost 5 bases, J lost 0 bases, and 17 bases lay in between. The germline V gene has CDR1 MDHEN and CDR2 SYDVKM. CDR3 DNA sequence: TGTGCCAGCAGTCCATGGGCGGGACAGTACTCTGGGGCCAACGTCCTGACTTTC. Its translation is CASSPWAGQYSGANVLTF.

V usage is TRBV5-4 and J usage is TRBJ2-5; tentative D call: TRBD1 (5 bases). V was pared by 4 bases and J by 5 bases, with 12 bases between. CDR3 length: 13 amino acids. Germline CDR1 SGHNT, CDR2 YYREEE (reference sequence). The CDR3 DNA reads TGTGCCAGCAGCCATCAGGGCTGGGAGACCCAGTACTTC. It yields the protein CASSHQGWETQYF.

The CDR3, as DNA: TGTGCTAGTGGCCCCGAGCCATCTAACTATGGCTACACCTTC. Encoded protein: CASGPEPSNYGYTF. The chain couples TRBV12-5 to TRBJ1-2; D unclear. Trimming pared 6 bases from V and 0 bases from J, leaving 11 bases between. The CDR3 loop spans 14 amino acids. Germline CDR1 reads LGHNT; CDR2 reads FRNRAP.

This clone was detected only a few times. This sequence joins TRBV19 and TRBJ2-1; 8 bases are shared with TRBD1. The germline V gene has CDR1 LNHDA and CDR2 SQIVND (reference sequence). With 5 bases clipped from V and 5 bases from J, the junction kept 11 bases outside the gene matches. The CDR3 is made up of 16 amino acids. CDR3 region: CASSATRTGSNNEQFF. DNA of the CDR3: TGTGCCAGTAGTGCCACGAGGACAGGGAGCAACAATGAGCAGTTCTTC.

This clone occurred a few times. The CDR3 here is CASSRVVGTIYF. The CDR3 bases are TGTGCCAGCAGTCGCGTCGTTGGCACCATATATTTT. The rearrangement links TRBV11-2 to TRBJ1-3; D unresolved. V shed 6 bases and J shed 9 bases, with 12 bases lying between them. CDR1 and CDR2 from the germline V gene are SGHAT and FQNNGV. There are 12 residues in the CDR3. The entire variable domain, with the rest obtained from reference TRBV11-2 and TRBJ1-3, is as follows: EAGVAQSPRYKIIEKRQSVAFWCNPISGHATLYWYQQILGQGPKLLIQFQNNGVVDDSQLPKDRFSAERLKGVDSTLKIQPAKLEDSAVYLCASSRVVGTIYFGEGSWLTVV.

The genes are TRBV4-2 and TRBJ2-1, with D tentatively TRBD1 (5 bases). The CDR3 spans 13 residues. The V gene's germline CDR1 is LGHNA and CDR2 YNFKEQ. Trimming took off 1 base at V and 8 bases at J, with 9 bases between the two ends. Here the CDR3 DNA reads TGTGCCAGCAGCCAAGCCCCCAGGGATGAGCAGTTCTTC. It translates to CASSQAPRDEQFF.

This clone was detected only a few times. V usage is TRBV7-2 and J usage is TRBJ2-1; D might be TRBD1 (5 bases). Trimming pared 0 bases from V and 8 bases from J, leaving 8 bases between. The CDR3 loop spans 13 amino acids. The V gene's germline CDR1 is SGHTA and CDR2 FQGNSA. CDR3 amino acids: CASSLARGYEQFF. The CDR3 DNA reads as TGTGCCAGCAGCTTAGCAAGGGGTTATGAGCAGTTCTTC.

The chain combines TRBV4-1 with TRBJ2-5; TRBD2 matches 7 bases. CDR1 and CDR2 from the germline V gene are MGHRA and YSYEKL. Germline trimming cut 4 bases from V and 5 bases from J; bases unmatched to any gene: 10. The CDR3 spans 15 residues. The CDR3 loop reads CASSPRAGRGETQYF. The CDR3, as DNA: TGCGCCAGCAGCCCCAGAGCGGGACGGGGGGAGACCCAGTACTTC.

This CDR3 is CASSLPGTGGETQYF. The DNA of the CDR3 is TGCGCCAGCAGCTTGCCCGGGACAGGGGGAGAGACCCAGTACTTC. The rearrangement joins TRBV5-1 to TRBJ2-5, with 11 bases identical to TRBD1. V was pared by 1 base and J by 4 bases, with 3 bases of the junction left unmatched. The CDR3 length is 15 residues. Germline CDR1 reads SGHRS; CDR2 reads YFSETQ.

J is TRBJ2-7 and V is TRBV4-2; 7 nucleotides agree with TRBD2. With 4 bases clipped from V and 3 bases from J, the junction kept 6 bases outside the gene matches. The germline gives CDR1 LGHNA, CDR2 YNFKEQ. The CDR3 covers 14 residues. The CDR3 here is CASSPSGTNYEQYF. CDR3 nucleotide sequence: TGTGCCAGCAGCCCATCCGGGACTAACTACGAGCAGTACTTC.